These T cell receptor beta chains were read from a single sample in a study of response to subunit inactivated influenza vaccine. TCRdb independently ran MiXCR on the RT-PCR reads; one entry per CDR3 protein. The data contain approximately 700,000 distinct CDR3 sequences, roughly 14% of them singletons. Here the sequenced sample was PBMCs from blood, taken about 12 days after vaccination. The receptor set was obtained from a man aged 45-65 years who received an inactivated influenza vaccine. CDR3s include the opening cysteine and the closing phenylalanine or tryptophan. The order of the fields is D gene, J gene, V gene, CDR3 protein. The D gene is left open where the match is weak.

- TRBJ2-1 TRBV21-1 CASRDGGDQPSNEQFF
TRBD1 TRBJ2-2 TRBV27 CASRRSRTGGNTGELFF
TRBD1 TRBJ2-5 TRBV29-1 CSVWDRGQETQYF
- TRBJ2-7 TRBV28 CASSLSSAGTRSYEQYF
- TRBJ2-2 TRBV6-2/TRBV6-3 CASKASEIHTGELFF
- TRBJ1-5 TRBV12-3/TRBV12-4 CASSLVYQPQHF
TRBD1 TRBJ2-7 TRBV7-2 CASSLGLLRDRAHEQYF
- TRBJ2-1 TRBV10-3 CAISAQNSRNEQFF
TRBD2 TRBJ2-3 TRBV6-2/TRBV6-3 CASSQTSLDTQYF
- TRBJ1-1 TRBV7-9 CASSDIRQLGEAFF
TRBD2 TRBJ2-1 TRBV28 CASSRLAGTYNEQFF
- TRBJ1-6 TRBV6-1 CASSGPRGSYNSPLHF
- TRBJ2-2 TRBV18 CASSPLPPTGANTGELFF
- TRBJ2-2 TRBV6-1 CASTVAGNTGELFF
TRBD1 TRBJ2-7 TRBV18 CASSQRTGTGLEQYF
- TRBJ1-1 TRBV4-1 CASSQVSKNTEAFF
TRBD1 TRBJ2-3 TRBV29-1 CSVGQGAATDTQYF
- TRBJ2-3 TRBV24-1 CATSDSRLADPTDTQYF
- TRBJ1-5 TRBV2 CASSNLGATQPQHF
TRBD1 TRBJ2-5 TRBV18 CASSPIPGQGPQETQYF
TRBD2 TRBJ2-2 TRBV20-1 CSAPVGGRANTGELFF
- TRBJ2-1 TRBV20-1 CSARDLGTRHEQFF
TRBD2 TRBJ2-5 TRBV10-2 CASSVRVAGAQETQYF
TRBD1 TRBJ2-6 TRBV28 CASLTRTGYSGANVLTF
- TRBJ2-1 TRBV7-2 CASSSPGLINEQFF
TRBD1 TRBJ2-5 TRBV13 CASSSGQGWETQYF
- TRBJ2-5 TRBV27 CASSGHYRETQYF
TRBD1 TRBJ1-2 TRBV9 CASSVEGQGADGYTF
- TRBJ2-5 TRBV29-1 CSVEGSGLVGFVLGGTQYF
TRBD2 TRBJ2-2 TRBV11-2 CASSLWTSGSAGELFF
- TRBJ2-3 TRBV24-1 CATSDSRDSSTDTQYF
TRBD1 TRBJ2-1 TRBV28 CASRETGDSYNEQFF
- TRBJ2-7 TRBV12-3/TRBV12-4 CASSFPDYEQYF
- TRBJ2-1 TRBV12-3/TRBV12-4 CATLRDRSSYNEQFF
- TRBJ2-3 TRBV9 CASSGAGRSTDTQYF
- TRBJ2-1 TRBV20-1 CTAGDNEQFF
TRBD1 TRBJ2-2 TRBV7-2 CASSLGGRGHTGELFF
TRBD1 TRBJ2-7 TRBV7-6 CASSLRPGQGMGEQYF